Sequencing of this T cell receptor beta chain was carried out in a study of blood T cells in healthy people across ages. Overall study findings and caveats: Those diversity estimates obtained from one million T cells were thought to be underestimates.

The CDR3 has 14 residues. Trimming cost V 5 bases and J 5 bases; bases outside gene matches: 6. A word on this clonotype: Antigen specificity is unknown.

Then a second PCR, running about 6 to 12 cycles, was carried out with a sample-barcoded 5' primer and a J-beta primer mix. TCRdb analysed the 5' RACE reads with MiXCR anew, one entry per CDR3 protein. Among 1,800,000 or so distinct CDR3 sequences listed, more than 35% were seen once. The sequence was obtained from a human donor in good health. Sequenced: blood. This chain uses TRBV12-3 or TRBV12-4 with TRBJ1-2; TRBD1 agrees at 9 bases. CDR3 loop: CASSEGTGYYGYTF. The DNA of the CDR3 is TGTGCCAGCAGTGAAGGGACAGGGTATTATGGCTACACCTTC.